Each of the 28 T cell receptor beta chains below was sequenced from the same sample in a study of coeliac disease. The protocol was immunoSEQ multiplex PCR, while the TCRdb copy is restricted to in-frame clones and leaves out a portion. The data hold fewer than 6,000 clones, with around 79% observed a single time. Sequenced: lamina propria lymphocytes from the gut. The receptors originated from a woman between 18 and 29 years old with active celiac disease.

This chain uses TRBV4-1 with TRBJ2-1, with TRBD2 identical over 9 bases. After removal of 0 bases from V and 8 bases from J, the junction contained 8 bases not matched to a gene. The CDR3 totals 16 residues. Looked up from germline, CDR1 is MGHRA and CDR2 is YSYEKL. CDR3 coding DNA: TGCGCCAGCAGCCAAGAACCGGGACTAGCTAGGGATGAGCAGTTCTTC. It codes for CASSQEPGLARDEQFF.

This rearrangement joins TRBV5-1 to TRBJ2-7; 10 bases are a match to TRBD2. Trimming cost V 4 bases and J 0 bases; bases outside gene matches: 4. Germline CDR1 SGHRS, CDR2 YFSETQ. This CDR3 comprises 15 residues. The CDR3 DNA sequence: TGCGCCAGCAGCGACCCTAGCGGGAGCTCCTACGAGCAGTACTTC. This translates into CASSDPSGSSYEQYF.

This clone has only one observation. V is TRBV9 and J is TRBJ2-7; 9 bases line up with TRBD1. The CDR3 covers 15 residues. CDR1 is SGDLS, CDR2 YYNGEE, per germline. J gave up 0 bases and V 2 bases, and 3 bases lay outside the gene matches. This chain's CDR3 is CASSVGTGFSYEQYF. CDR3 sequence (DNA): TGTGCCAGCAGCGTCGGGACAGGGTTCTCCTACGAGCAGTACTTC. Full variable domain (rest looked up from reference TRBV9 and TRBJ2-7): DSGVTQTPKHLITATGQRVTLRCSPRSGDLSVYWYQQSLDQGLQFLIQYYNGEERAKGNILERFSAQQFPDLHSELNLSSLELGDSALYFCASSVGTGFSYEQYFGPGTRLTVT.

The table lists this clone with a count of one. The gene calls are TRBV27 and TRBJ1-5; D gene uncertain. This CDR3 comprises 17 residues. The V end was cut by 5 bases, the J end by 1 base, with 18 bases between. Per the germline V gene, CDR1 is MNHEY and CDR2 is SMNVEV (reference sequence). CDR3 nucleotides: TGTGCCAGCAGTCCGCTTTTGGAGTTAAGGAGCAATCAGCCCCAGCATTTT. Amino acid sequence: CASSPLLELRSNQPQHF.

This chain connects TRBV2 to TRBJ1-4, with a weak D call TRBD1 (6 bases). The CDR3 runs to 13 residues. V was trimmed by 7 bases and J by 0 bases, leaving 6 bases between them. CDR1 and CDR2 (germline): SNHLY, FYNNEI. Here the CDR3 DNA reads TGTGCCAGCAACAGGGCAACTAATGAAAAACTGTTTTTT. Protein sequence: CASNRATNEKLFF.

V and J are TRBV19 and TRBJ1-2; no firm D call. V was trimmed by 7 bases and J by 8 bases, leaving 11 bases between them. CDR3 length: 11 residues. The germline V gene has CDR1 LNHDA and CDR2 SQIVND (reference sequence). The CDR3 region has the DNA TGTGCCAGTACCCTGGGCATCGGCTACACCTTC. It specifies CASTLGIGYTF.

The V call is TRBV5-1, the J call TRBJ2-3, with 7 bases that match TRBD2. The CDR3 has 15 amino acids. Per germline, CDR1 SGHRS and CDR2 YFSETQ. The ends lost 0 bases at V and 5 bases at J; junction bases unmatched: 6. As DNA, the CDR3 is TGCGCCAGCAGCTTGGTTGGGGGGGGTGAAGATACGCAGTATTTT. This encodes CASSLVGGGEDTQYF.

The rearrangement uses TRBV6-6 and TRBJ2-4; no firm D call. This CDR3 has 15 residues. V dropped 2 bases and J dropped 3 bases, with 11 bases sitting between them. In germline, CDR1 is MNHNY, CDR2 SVGAGI (reference sequence). CDR3 amino acids: CASSYEKLVKNIQYF. As DNA, the CDR3 is TGTGCCAGCAGTTACGAAAAGCTCGTCAAAAACATTCAGTACTTC.

This chain links TRBV29-1 with TRBJ2-7; TRBD1 aligns across 9 bases. Germline lookup yields CDR1 SQVTM and CDR2 ANQGSEA. V shed 6 bases and J 4 bases; nucleotides not matched to a gene: 7. The CDR3 sequence is 13 residues long. The CDR3 reads CSVSQGAPYEQYF. Here the CDR3 DNA reads TGCAGCGTCTCACAGGGGGCGCCTTACGAGCAGTACTTC.

For this clone: At the DNA level, this CDR3 is encoded by other sequences in the same sample as well. The V gene is TRBV4-2, the J gene TRBJ1-1; 11 bases are shared with TRBD1. Trimming took 0 bases from V and 8 from J; bases not matched to a gene: 2. The length of the CDR3 is 14 residues. Germline V gene lookup returns CDR1 LGHNA and CDR2 YNFKEQ. The CDR3 DNA is TGTGCCAGCAGCCAAGAAGGACAGGGGGCCGAAGCTTTCTTT. Translated, it gives CASSQEGQGAEAFF.

This clone was seen only a few times. V usage is TRBV19 and J usage is TRBJ2-3; D perhaps matches TRBD2 (5 bases). Trimming pared 5 bases from V and 0 bases from J, leaving 24 bases between. Germline values: CDR1 LNHDA, CDR2 SQIVND (reference sequence). The CDR3 spans 19 residues. CDR3 in amino acids: CASSALRLTSRESTDTQYF. In DNA form, the CDR3 reads TGTGCCAGTAGTGCCTTACGTCTTACTAGTAGGGAGAGCACAGATACGCAGTATTTT.

The table lists this clone with a few counts. The chain links TRBV29-1 to TRBJ2-1; 8 bases line up with TRBD2. The CDR3 sequence is 18 residues long. J gave up 0 bases and V 4 bases, and 14 bases lay outside the gene matches. The germline V gene encodes CDR1 SQVTM and CDR2 ANQGSEA. CDR3 in DNA: TGCAGCGTTGTTCTCCTCTTGGCGGGAGGAGTCTCCTACAATGAGCAGTTCTTC. Translating it yields CSVVLLLAGGVSYNEQFF.

The rearrangement joins TRBV19 to TRBJ1-2, with D possibly matching TRBD1 (5 bases). The CDR3 contains 13 residues. CDR1 and CDR2 from the germline V gene are LNHDA and SQIVND (reference sequence). Trimming took off 6 bases at V and 8 bases at J, with 16 bases between the two ends. In DNA form, the CDR3 reads TGTGCCAGTAGGATTACAGGTGCCATCGGCTACACCTTC. Translation gives CASRITGAIGYTF.

The V gene is TRBV6-4, the J gene TRBJ1-1; maybe TRBD1 (6 bases). Germline loops: CDR1 MRHNA, CDR2 SNTAGT. Trimming left V 7 bases short and J 5 bases short, with 20 bases between. This CDR3 has 15 amino acids. The CDR3 here is CASTSEQGTGTEAFF. The CDR3 DNA sequence: TGTGCCAGCACGTCAGAACAGGGCACTGGGACTGAAGCTTTCTTT.

The gene calls are TRBV6-1 and TRBJ2-5; D unresolved. The germline V gene has CDR1 MNHNS and CDR2 SASEGT. The V gene lost 5 bases and the J gene lost 5 bases, with 9 bases spanning the gap. This CDR3 is built from 12 residues. The CDR3 DNA follows: TGTGCCAGCAGTAATCAGAGGGAGACCCAGTACTTC. Protein product: CASSNQRETQYF.

The CDR3 coding sequence is TGTGCCAGCAGCCATGCAGGCAGGTGGGAGCTGTTTTTT. Translated: CASSHAGRWELFF. The rearrangement joins TRBV14 to TRBJ2-2; D not certain. CDR1 SGHDN and CDR2 FVKESK come from the germline V gene. Trimming took 3 bases from V and 9 from J, leaving 11 bases between them. This CDR3 region has 13 residues.

This chain links TRBV19 with TRBJ1-2; D is uncertain. The V and J ends lost 6 bases and 8 bases respectively, with 22 bases between them. This CDR3 region has 15 residues. CDR1 and CDR2 (germline): LNHDA, SQIVND (reference sequence). As DNA, the CDR3 is TGTGCCAGTAGAGTTTCCGAAAATGTGGGAGTCGGCTACACCTTC. As protein: CASRVSENVGVGYTF.

This chain uses TRBV25-1 with TRBJ1-2, with D unresolved. The ends were cut back, 4 bases at V and 5 bases at J, with 8 bases in the middle. The CDR3 contains 12 residues. CDR1 MGHDK and CDR2 SYGVNS come from the germline V gene. The DNA of the CDR3 is TGTGCCAGCAGTGCTCACTCTTATGGCTACACCTTC. Encoded protein: CASSAHSYGYTF.

This chain uses TRBV7-2 with TRBJ2-1; 8 bases match TRBD2. The CDR3 runs 15 residues. The V gene's germline CDR1 is SGHTA and CDR2 FQGNSA. Trimming took 4 bases from V and 4 from J; bases not matched to a gene: 6. CDR3 region: CASSSAEREYNEQFF. CDR3 nucleotide sequence: TGTGCCAGCAGCTCCGCGGAGCGGGAGTACAATGAGCAGTTCTTC.

Here the CDR3 reads CSVEYPGGGYEQYF. The DNA of the CDR3 is TGCAGCGTTGAGTACCCAGGGGGCGGTTACGAGCAGTACTTC. The J gene is TRBJ2-7, the V gene TRBV29-1; 8 bases are shared with TRBD1. Germline CDR1 is SQVTM and CDR2 is ANQGSEA. This CDR3 contains 14 residues. The ends lost 3 bases at V and 4 bases at J; junction bases unmatched: 8.

This clone was counted a few times. The genes are TRBV29-1 and TRBJ1-4; no firm D call. Germline CDR1 reads SQVTM; CDR2 reads ANQGSEA. Deletions cut 0 bases from V and 6 bases from J, with 5 bases between. The CDR3 contains 12 residues. CDR3 sequence (DNA): TGCAGCGTTGAAGACGGGTATGAAAAACTGTTTTTT. This encodes CSVEDGYEKLFF.

V usage is TRBV4-1 and J usage is TRBJ2-3, with D uncertain. V was clipped by 0 bases and J by 0 bases, with 7 bases between them. The CDR3 totals 15 residues. Germline-derived CDR1 and CDR2 are MGHRA and YSYEKL. The CDR3 DNA reads as TGCGCCAGCAGCCAAGATCCGTTGAGCACAGATACGCAGTATTTT. Protein product: CASSQDPLSTDTQYF.

V is TRBV5-1 and J is TRBJ1-2, with 9 bases fitting TRBD1. The CDR3 totals 15 residues. The V and J ends lost 4 bases and 1 base, in that order; junction bases with no gene match: 5. The V gene's germline CDR1 is SGHRS and CDR2 YFSETQ. CDR3 amino acids: CASSRRQGDNYGYTF. CDR3 nucleotide sequence: TGCGCCAGCAGCCGACGACAGGGGGATAACTATGGCTACACCTTC.

The genes are TRBV19 and TRBJ1-2; the D is unclear. V lost 11 bases and J 4 bases, leaving 14 bases between the germline ends. This CDR3 has 12 residues. Germline CDR1 LNHDA, CDR2 SQIVND (reference sequence). CDR3 region: CASSRRGYGYTF. CDR3 in DNA: TGTGCCTCATCCCGCCGGGGCTATGGCTACACCTTC. The full variable domain, its missing parts supplied by reference TRBV19 and TRBJ1-2, is DGGITQSPKYLFRKEGQNVTLSCEQNLNHDAMYWYRQDPGQGLRLIYYSQIVNDFQKGDIAEGYSVSREKKESFPLTVTSAQKNPTAFYLCASSRRGYGYTFGSGTRLTVV.

The CDR3 coding sequence is TGTGCCAGCAGCCAGGGGACTAGGACATACAATGAGCAGTTCTTC. Its protein product is CASSQGTRTYNEQFF. This chain connects TRBV6-5 to TRBJ2-1; 8 positions match TRBD2. CDR1 is MNHEY, CDR2 SVGAGI, per germline. V trimming: 6 bases; J trimming: 4 bases; junction bases outside the gene matches: 8. This CDR3 is 15 amino acids long.

The chain has TRBV27 and TRBJ2-3; D call uncertain. The CDR3 runs 14 residues. CDR1 MNHEY and CDR2 SMNVEV come from the germline V gene (reference sequence). The ends were cut back, 5 bases at V and 5 bases at J, with 14 bases in the middle. CDR3 sequence reads: CASSPLSQLDTQYF. CDR3 sequence (DNA): TGTGCCAGCAGTCCCCTCTCCCAACTAGATACGCAGTATTTT.

This chain links TRBV9 with TRBJ1-1; weak D call: TRBD1 (6 bases). Germline V gene lookup returns CDR1 SGDLS and CDR2 YYNGEE. The CDR3 runs 15 residues. Between the trimmed V and J ends, which lost 4 bases and 1 base, there was a span of 14 bases. The CDR3 bases are TGTGCCAGCAGCCCCCACAGGGTTTGGAACACTGAAGCTTTCTTT. This sequence encodes CASSPHRVWNTEAFF.

The chain carries TRBV2 and TRBJ2-1, with a tentative D call TRBD1 (6 bases). This CDR3 has 15 residues. V gave up 6 bases and J gave up 7 bases, with 19 bases separating them. CDR1 is SNHLY and CDR2 is FYNNEI in the germline V gene. DNA of the CDR3: TGTGCCAGCAGGACAGGAGAGGGCCAAAGAAATGAGCAGTTCTTC. Its protein is CASRTGEGQRNEQFF. The whole variable domain, filled in from reference TRBV2 and TRBJ2-1, reads EPEVTQTPSHQVTQMGQEVILRCVPISNHLYFYWYRQILGQKVEFLVSFYNNEISEKSEIFDDQFSVERPDGSNFTLKIRSTKLEDSAMYFCASRTGEGQRNEQFFGPGTRLTVL.